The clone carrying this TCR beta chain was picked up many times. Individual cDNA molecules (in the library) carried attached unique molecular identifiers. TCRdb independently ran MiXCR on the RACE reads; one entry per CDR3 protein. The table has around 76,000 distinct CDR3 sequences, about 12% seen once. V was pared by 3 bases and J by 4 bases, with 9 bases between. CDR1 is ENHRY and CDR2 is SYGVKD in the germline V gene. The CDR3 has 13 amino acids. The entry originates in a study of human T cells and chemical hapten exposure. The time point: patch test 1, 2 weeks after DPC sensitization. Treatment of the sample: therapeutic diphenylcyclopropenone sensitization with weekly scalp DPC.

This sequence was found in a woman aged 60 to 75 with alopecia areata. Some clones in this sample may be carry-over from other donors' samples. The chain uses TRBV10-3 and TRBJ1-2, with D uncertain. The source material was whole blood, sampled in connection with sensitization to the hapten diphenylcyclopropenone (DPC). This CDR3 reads CAISDRAGYGYTF. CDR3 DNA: TGTGCCATCAGTGACCGGGCAGGCTATGGCTACACCTTC.